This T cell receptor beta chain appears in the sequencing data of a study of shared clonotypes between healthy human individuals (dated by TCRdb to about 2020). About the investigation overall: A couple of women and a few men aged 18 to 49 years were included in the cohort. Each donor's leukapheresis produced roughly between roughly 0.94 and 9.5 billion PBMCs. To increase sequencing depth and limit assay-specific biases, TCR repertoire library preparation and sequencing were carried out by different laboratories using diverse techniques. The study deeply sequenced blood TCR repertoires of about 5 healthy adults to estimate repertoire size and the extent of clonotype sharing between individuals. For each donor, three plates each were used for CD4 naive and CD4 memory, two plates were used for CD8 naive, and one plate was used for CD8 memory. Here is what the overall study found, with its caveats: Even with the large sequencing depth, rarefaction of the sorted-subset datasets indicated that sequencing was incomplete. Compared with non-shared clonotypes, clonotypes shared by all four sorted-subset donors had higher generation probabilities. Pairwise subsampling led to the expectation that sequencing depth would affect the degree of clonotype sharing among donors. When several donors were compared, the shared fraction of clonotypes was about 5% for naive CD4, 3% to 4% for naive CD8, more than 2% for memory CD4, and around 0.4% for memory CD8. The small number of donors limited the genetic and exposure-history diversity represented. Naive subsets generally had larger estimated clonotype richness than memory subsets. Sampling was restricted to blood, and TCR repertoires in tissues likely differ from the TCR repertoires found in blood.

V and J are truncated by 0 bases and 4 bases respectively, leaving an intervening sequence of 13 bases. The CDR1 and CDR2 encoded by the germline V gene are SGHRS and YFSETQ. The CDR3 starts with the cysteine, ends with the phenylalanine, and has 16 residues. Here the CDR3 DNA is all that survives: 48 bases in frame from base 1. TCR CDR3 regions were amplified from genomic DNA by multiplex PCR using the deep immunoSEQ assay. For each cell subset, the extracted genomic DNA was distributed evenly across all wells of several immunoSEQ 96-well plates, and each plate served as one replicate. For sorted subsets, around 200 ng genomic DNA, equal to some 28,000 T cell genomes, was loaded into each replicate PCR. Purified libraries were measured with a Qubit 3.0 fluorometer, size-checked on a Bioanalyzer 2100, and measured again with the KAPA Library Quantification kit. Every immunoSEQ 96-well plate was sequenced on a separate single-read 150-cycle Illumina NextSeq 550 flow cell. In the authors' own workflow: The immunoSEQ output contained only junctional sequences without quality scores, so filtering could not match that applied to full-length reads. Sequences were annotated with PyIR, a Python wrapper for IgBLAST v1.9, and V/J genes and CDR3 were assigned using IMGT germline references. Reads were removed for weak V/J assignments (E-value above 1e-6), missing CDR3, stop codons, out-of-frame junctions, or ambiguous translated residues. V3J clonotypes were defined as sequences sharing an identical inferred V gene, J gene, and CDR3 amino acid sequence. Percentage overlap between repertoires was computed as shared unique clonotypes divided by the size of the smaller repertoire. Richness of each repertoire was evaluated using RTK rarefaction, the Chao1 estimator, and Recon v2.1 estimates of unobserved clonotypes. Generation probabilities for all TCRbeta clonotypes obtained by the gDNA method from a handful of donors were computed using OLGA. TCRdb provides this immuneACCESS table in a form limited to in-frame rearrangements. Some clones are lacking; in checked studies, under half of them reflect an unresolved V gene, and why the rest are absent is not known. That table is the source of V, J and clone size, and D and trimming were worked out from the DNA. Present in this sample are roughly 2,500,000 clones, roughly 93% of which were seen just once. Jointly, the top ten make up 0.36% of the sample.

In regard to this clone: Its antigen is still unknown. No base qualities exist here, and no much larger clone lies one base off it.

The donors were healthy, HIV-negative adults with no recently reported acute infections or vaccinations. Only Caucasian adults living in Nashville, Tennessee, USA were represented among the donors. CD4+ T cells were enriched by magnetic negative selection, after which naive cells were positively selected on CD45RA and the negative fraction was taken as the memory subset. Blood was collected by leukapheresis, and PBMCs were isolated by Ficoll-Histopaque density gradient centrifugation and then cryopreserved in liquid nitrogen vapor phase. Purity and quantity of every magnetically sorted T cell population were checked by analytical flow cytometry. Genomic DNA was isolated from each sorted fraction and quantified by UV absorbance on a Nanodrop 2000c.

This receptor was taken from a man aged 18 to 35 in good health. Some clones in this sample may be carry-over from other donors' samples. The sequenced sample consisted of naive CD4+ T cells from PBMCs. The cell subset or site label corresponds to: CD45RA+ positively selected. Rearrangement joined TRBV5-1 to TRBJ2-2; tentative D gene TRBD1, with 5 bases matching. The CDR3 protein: CASSLAIDSFTGELFF. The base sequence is TGCGCCAGCAGCTTGGCCATAGACAGCTTCACCGGGGAGCTGTTTTTT.